This T cell receptor (beta chain) was retrieved from a study of human T cells and chemical hapten exposure. It was the library that attached unique molecular identifiers to individual cDNA molecules. TCRdb re-called the RACE reads with MiXCR, one entry per CDR3 protein. In the table there are 350,000 to 450,000 distinct CDR3 sequences, 4% to 6% of which are singletons. Looked up from germline, CDR1 is LNHDA and CDR2 is SQIVND (reference sequence). The length of the CDR3 is 12 residues. Trimming shortened V by 3 bases and J by 3 bases, and 5 bases separated the two germline ends. Time point indicated: pre-sensitization, week 0. Treatment in this sample: therapeutic diphenylcyclopropenone sensitization with weekly scalp DPC. Whole-study results and caveats: Relative to controls, expanded TCRs formed significantly more large CDR3 similarity clusters. Healthy individuals' immune responses may differ from those of donors, who had alopecia.

This clonotype has a count of ten or more. Its target is unknown. Sequenced material: whole blood, taken in connection with sensitization to the hapten diphenylcyclopropenone (DPC). This sequence joins TRBV19 and TRBJ1-1, with D perhaps matching TRBD1 (5 bases). This TCR was recovered from a woman in her fifties or sixties with alopecia areata. Some clones in this sample may be carry-over from other donors' samples. For the CDR3, the DNA is TGTGCCAGTAGTATGGGGCACACTGAAGCTTTCTTT. Residues: CASSMGHTEAFF.